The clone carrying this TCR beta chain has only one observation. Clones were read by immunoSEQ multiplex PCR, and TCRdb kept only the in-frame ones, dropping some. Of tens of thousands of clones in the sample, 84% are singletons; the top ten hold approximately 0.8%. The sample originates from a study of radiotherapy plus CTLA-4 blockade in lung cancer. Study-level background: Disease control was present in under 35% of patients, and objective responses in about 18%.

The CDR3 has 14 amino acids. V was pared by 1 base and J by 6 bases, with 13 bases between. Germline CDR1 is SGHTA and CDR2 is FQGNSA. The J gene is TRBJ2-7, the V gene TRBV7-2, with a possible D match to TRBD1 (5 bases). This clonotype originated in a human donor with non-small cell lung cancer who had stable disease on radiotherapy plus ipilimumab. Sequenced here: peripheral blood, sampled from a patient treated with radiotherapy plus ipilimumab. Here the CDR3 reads CASSLGTSRGEQYF. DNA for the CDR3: TGTGCCAGCAGCTTAGGGACCTCAAGGGGCGAGCAGTACTTC.